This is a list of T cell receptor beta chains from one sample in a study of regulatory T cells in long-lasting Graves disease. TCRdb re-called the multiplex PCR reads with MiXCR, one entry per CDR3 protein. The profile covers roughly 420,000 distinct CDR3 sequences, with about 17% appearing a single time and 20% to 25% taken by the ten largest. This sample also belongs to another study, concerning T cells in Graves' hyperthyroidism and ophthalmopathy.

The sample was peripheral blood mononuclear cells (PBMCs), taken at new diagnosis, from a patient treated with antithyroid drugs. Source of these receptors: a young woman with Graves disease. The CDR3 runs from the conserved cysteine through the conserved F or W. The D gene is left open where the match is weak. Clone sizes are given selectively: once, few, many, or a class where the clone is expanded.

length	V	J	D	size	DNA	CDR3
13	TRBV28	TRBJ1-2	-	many	TGTGCCACAAGACAAAGATCTGGCGATGGCTACACCTTC	CATRQRSGDGYTF
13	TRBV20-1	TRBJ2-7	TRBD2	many	TGCAGTGCAAGACCTAGCGGAGCCTACGAGCAGTACTTC	CSARPSGAYEQYF
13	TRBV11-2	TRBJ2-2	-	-	TGTGCCAGCAGCTTTGTTAACACCGGGGAGCTGTTTTTT	CASSFVNTGELFF
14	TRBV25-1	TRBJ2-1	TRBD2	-	TGTGCCAGCGGCCTTAGCGGGATGGGCAATGAGCAGTTCTTC	CASGLSGMGNEQFF
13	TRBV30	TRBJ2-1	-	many	TGTGCCTGGAGTGTAGGGGGGCCCAGTGAGCAGTTCTTC	CAWSVGGPSEQFF
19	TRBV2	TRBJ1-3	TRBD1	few	TGTGCCAGCAGTGAAAGATGGCCTTCTCGGACAGGGGGCCGAAACACCATATATTTT	CASSERWPSRTGGRNTIYF
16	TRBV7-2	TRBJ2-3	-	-	TGTGCCAGCAGCTTAGGTCGAGCGGCTAGCACAGATACGCAGTATTTT	CASSLGRAASTDTQYF
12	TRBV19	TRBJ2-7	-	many	TGTGCCAGTAGCGGAGCCCCCTACGAGCAGTACTTC	CASSGAPYEQYF
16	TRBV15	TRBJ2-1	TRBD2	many	TGTGCCACCAGCAGAGATCAAGCGGGAGGGGACAATGAGCAGTTCTTC	CATSRDQAGGDNEQFF
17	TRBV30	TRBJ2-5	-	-	TGTGCCTGGAGTCTCCCGATTGGGGCTCGGGGCCAAGAGACCCAGTACTTC	CAWSLPIGARGQETQYF
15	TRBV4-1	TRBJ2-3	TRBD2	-	TGCGCCAGCAGCCAAGAGGGACTAGCGGGAGATACGCAGTATTTT	CASSQEGLAGDTQYF
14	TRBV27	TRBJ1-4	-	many	TGTGCCAGCAGTGCACACAGGAGGGGGGAAAAACTGTTTTTT	CASSAHRRGEKLFF